A single sample gave rise to the 26 T cell receptor beta chains below, sequenced in a study of T-cell reconstitution after alpha-beta-depleted transplantation in children. Findings of the study overall: In patients about two months after transplant, alpha-beta T cells reportedly arose from several hundred expanded graft clones.

For these TCRs, the target antigens are not known. Molecular barcoding with unique molecular identifiers was used for the TCRbeta library. TCRdb reprocessed the PCR reads with MiXCR, giving one entry per CDR3 protein. The sample lists about 32,000 distinct CDR3 sequences, 5.5% to 8% occurring once. Source: peripheral blood, taken 60 days after TCRalphabeta/CD19-depleted stem cell transplant. These receptors all come from a child under two years old who had a stem cell transplant for acute myeloid leukemia, so the T cells may come from the graft donor.

This clonotype was counted ten times or more. This chain links TRBV29-1 with TRBJ1-2, with 9 bases lining up with TRBD1. This CDR3 contains 15 residues. The germline gives CDR1 SQVTM, CDR2 ANQGSEA. The J segment lost 6 bases and the V segment lost 7 bases, leaving 15 bases of the junction unmatched. As DNA, the CDR3 is TGCAGCGCCCTCCTCCCGGGACAGGGAGGAAATGGCTACACCTTC. Protein: CSALLPGQGGNGYTF. Combining the CDR3 with reference TRBV29-1 and TRBJ1-2 gives the whole variable domain SAVISQKPSRDICQRGTSLTIQCQVDSQVTMMFWYRQQPGQSLTLIATANQGSEATYESGFVIDKFPISRPNLTFSTLTVSNMSPEDSSIYLCSALLPGQGGNGYTFGSGTRLTVV.

This clonotype appeared many times. V is TRBV6-2 or TRBV6-3 and J is TRBJ2-7, with no clear D. Germline V gene lookup returns CDR1 MNHEY and CDR2 SVGEGT. V was pared by 2 bases and J by 2 bases, with 10 bases between. There are 14 residues in the CDR3. The CDR3 here is CASSYGDSTYEQYF. For the CDR3, the DNA is TGTGCCAGCAGTTACGGGGATTCCACCTACGAGCAGTACTTC.

This clonotype came up many times. The rearrangement links TRBV4-1 to TRBJ2-1, with D possibly TRBD2 on 5 matching bases. The CDR3 extends over 13 amino acids. In germline, CDR1 is MGHRA, CDR2 YSYEKL. V lost 0 bases to trimming and J lost 15 bases, with 15 bases between them. As DNA, the CDR3 is TGCGCCAGCAGCCAAGATTTGAACGGGATCGTGTTCTTC. It specifies CASSQDLNGIVFF.

This clonotype was seen a handful of times. The chain combines TRBV9 with TRBJ2-7, with 8 bases lining up with TRBD1. The CDR3 has 13 residues. V dropped 4 bases and J dropped 2; count of bases not matched to a gene: 2. Germline loops: CDR1 SGDLS, CDR2 YYNGEE. The CDR3 is CASSPGQAYEQYF. CDR3 DNA: TGTGCCAGCAGCCCGGGACAGGCCTACGAGCAGTACTTC.

This clonotype was observed many times. V is TRBV10-3 and J is TRBJ1-1; D perhaps matches TRBD1 (6 bases). The V and J ends lost 1 base and 1 base respectively, with 10 bases between them. Looked up from germline, CDR1 is ENHRY and CDR2 is SYGVKD. The CDR3 spans 15 residues. The DNA for the CDR3 is TGTGCCATCAGTGAGTTAAGAGGGGGGAACACTGAAGCTTTCTTT. Translated: CAISELRGGNTEAFF.

At least ten counts were recorded for this clonotype. The gene calls are TRBV7-2 and TRBJ2-5, with TRBD1 identical over 7 bases. With V trimmed by 5 bases and J by 2 bases, 5 bases remained unmatched. The germline V gene has CDR1 SGHTA and CDR2 FQGNSA. This CDR3 is built from 14 residues. The CDR3 sequence: CASSERDRQETQYF. In DNA, the CDR3 is TGTGCCAGCAGCGAGAGGGACAGACAAGAGACCCAGTACTTC.

This clonotype was detected many times. The genes are TRBV29-1 and TRBJ2-3; 7 nucleotides line up with TRBD2. V lost 4 bases and J lost 2; bases outside the gene matches: 3. The germline V gene encodes CDR1 SQVTM and CDR2 ANQGSEA. The CDR3 is made up of 13 amino acids. CDR3 loop: CSVAGGVTDTQYF. CDR3 nucleotide sequence: TGCAGCGTTGCTGGGGGGGTCACAGATACGCAGTATTTT.

The rearrangement links TRBV19 to TRBJ2-7; TRBD2 is a possible D gene (6 bases). The V and J ends lost 5 bases and 3 bases respectively, with 17 bases between them. Germline CDR1 LNHDA, CDR2 SQIVND (reference sequence). The CDR3 consists of 15 residues. CDR3 loop: CASSAPGGALYEQYF. The DNA of the CDR3 is TGTGCCAGTAGTGCCCCCGGCGGGGCCCTCTACGAGCAGTACTTC.

This clonotype occurred many times. The chain recombines TRBV7-8 with TRBJ2-3; D is tentatively TRBD1 or TRBD2 (5 bases each). This CDR3 contains 16 residues. V lost 1 base and J lost 0, with 11 bases in between. CDR1 and CDR2 (germline): SGHVS, FQNEAQ. The CDR3 here is CASSLVGGSSTDTQYF. The CDR3 DNA follows: TGTGCCAGCAGCTTAGTTGGGGGTTCTAGCACAGATACGCAGTATTTT.

This clonotype came up many times. The chain has TRBV28 and TRBJ2-5; 12 bases fit TRBD1. Per the germline V gene, CDR1 is MDHEN and CDR2 is SYDVKM. V dropped 6 bases and J dropped 5; count of bases not matched to a gene: 10. The CDR3 totals 16 residues. This chain's CDR3 is CASRTRDRGRLETQYF. For the CDR3, the DNA is TGTGCCAGCAGAACCCGGGACAGGGGGCGATTGGAGACCCAGTACTTC.

This clonotype showed up many times. This rearrangement joins TRBV12-3 or TRBV12-4 to TRBJ2-3, with 7 bases matching TRBD1. The CDR3 covers 17 residues. With V trimmed by 5 bases and J by 0 bases, 11 bases remained unmatched. The CDR3, as DNA: TGTGCCAGCAGTCCACCCCGGGACAGCCCTAGCACAGATACGCAGTATTTT. Its protein product is CASSPPRDSPSTDTQYF.

This clonotype was found many times. The chain uses TRBV29-1 and TRBJ2-3; tentative D call: TRBD1 (5 bases). Trimming pared 7 bases from V and 5 bases from J, leaving 10 bases between. Germline V gene sequence: CDR1 SQVTM, CDR2 ANQGSEA. The length of the CDR3 is 11 residues. The CDR3 reads CSAQGRDTQYF. The CDR3 DNA sequence: TGCAGCGCCCAGGGCCGAGATACGCAGTATTTT.

This clonotype appeared many times. The genes are TRBV6-6 and TRBJ1-2; 8 nucleotides match TRBD1. CDR1 and CDR2 from the germline V gene are MNHNY and SVGAGI (reference sequence). There are 12 residues in the CDR3. Trimming cost V 3 bases and J 8 bases; bases outside gene matches: 2. The CDR3 region has the DNA TGTGCCAGCAGTTATCCAGGGGGCGGCTACACCTTC. Translating it yields CASSYPGGGYTF.

This clonotype was picked up many times. The chain combines TRBV14 with TRBJ1-4, with D perhaps matching TRBD1 (6 bases). V was shortened by 6 bases and J by 8 bases, with 16 bases between the two germline ends. Per germline, CDR1 SGHDN and CDR2 FVKESK. The CDR3 has 14 amino acids. In DNA, the CDR3 is TGTGCCAGCAGTTTAAACAGGGACGGGGAAAAACTGTTTTTT. Protein sequence: CASSLNRDGEKLFF.

This clonotype was counted at least ten times. The rearrangement uses TRBV19 and TRBJ2-7; D unresolved. Looked up from germline, CDR1 is LNHDA and CDR2 is SQIVND (reference sequence). This CDR3 is 15 amino acids long. V was cut by 5 bases and J by 1 base, with 15 bases left in between. The chain's CDR3 is CASSASGSPSYEQYF. The DNA of the CDR3 is TGTGCCAGTAGTGCCTCCGGCTCGCCGTCCTACGAGCAGTACTTC.

This clonotype came up a few times. The chain is built from TRBV11-2 and TRBJ2-3; D unresolved. V was clipped by 4 bases and J by 1 base, with 6 bases between them. This CDR3 spans 13 amino acids. Germline assignment: CDR1 SGHAT and CDR2 FQNNGV. CDR3 DNA: TGTGCCAGCAGCTCGCTAGGCACAGATACGCAGTATTTT. It specifies CASSSLGTDTQYF.

This clonotype occurred many times. V is TRBV4-2 and J is TRBJ1-1; D remains unclear. From germline, CDR1 is LGHNA and CDR2 YNFKEQ. The CDR3 covers 14 residues. V lost 1 base to trimming and J lost 2 bases, with 8 bases between them. In DNA, the CDR3 is TGTGCCAGCAGCCAAGTTACGGATAACACTGAAGCTTTCTTT. It is translated as CASSQVTDNTEAFF.

There are many counts of this clonotype. The chain employs TRBV2 and TRBJ2-3, with D unresolved. The CDR3 contains 13 residues. The ends were cut back, 4 bases at V and 3 bases at J, with 8 bases in the middle. Germline V CDR1 and CDR2: SNHLY, FYNNEI. The CDR3 bases are TGTGCCAGCAGTGGCCGACCGACAGATACGCAGTATTTT. Protein: CASSGRPTDTQYF.

This clonotype was observed many times. The gene calls are TRBV6-5 and TRBJ1-6, with D unresolved. Trimming stripped 6 bases from V and 8 bases from J, with 20 bases between. Germline lookup yields CDR1 MNHEY and CDR2 SVGAGI. CDR3 size: 16 residues. The DNA for the CDR3 is TGTGCCAGCAGACTTTCAGTCCGCGGTTTGTATTCACCCCTCCACTTT. It specifies CASRLSVRGLYSPLHF.

This clonotype was observed many times. The chain has TRBV20-1 and TRBJ1-2; 8 bases align to TRBD1. This CDR3 region has 14 residues. Germline trimming cut 1 base from V and 8 bases from J; bases unmatched to any gene: 9. CDR1 is DFQATT, CDR2 SNEGSKA, per germline (reference sequence). CDR3 sequence (DNA): TGCAGTGCTAGAGGTCGGCAGGGGGCTCGGGGCTACACCTTC. Its protein product is CSARGRQGARGYTF.

In this sample, this clonotype turned up many times. The chain links TRBV5-1 to TRBJ2-3, with 9 bases aligning to TRBD2. With 5 bases clipped from V and 6 bases from J, the junction kept 10 bases outside the gene matches. Germline-derived CDR1 and CDR2 are SGHRS and YFSETQ. There are 15 residues in the CDR3. In nucleotides, the CDR3 is TGCGCCAGCAGGCTCAGCGGGGGGCGCGGGGATACGCAGTATTTT. Its protein is CASRLSGGRGDTQYF.

At least ten counts were recorded for this clonotype. The V and J genes are TRBV4-3 and TRBJ1-3; 11 bases fit TRBD1. The germline V gene has CDR1 LGHNA and CDR2 YSLEER. The V gene end was trimmed by 10 bases and the J gene end by 3 bases; junction bases not matched to a gene: 5. This CDR3 is 14 amino acids long. DNA for the CDR3: TGCGCCACCATGGACAGGGGGCTTGGAAACACCATATATTTT. This sequence encodes CATMDRGLGNTIYF.

In its sample, this clonotype was seen many times. The chain has TRBV9 and TRBJ1-2, with TRBD1 matching 8 bases. Trimming removed 2 bases from V and 13 bases from J; junction bases left unmatched: 10. This CDR3 has 13 residues. The germline V gene has CDR1 SGDLS and CDR2 YYNGEE. CDR3 coding DNA: TGTGCCAGCAGCGTCAGGGACAGGCTCGGTGCCACCTTC. Translated, it gives CASSVRDRLGATF. The whole variable domain, remainder taken from reference TRBV9 and TRBJ1-2, is DSGVTQTPKHLITATGQRVTLRCSPRSGDLSVYWYQQSLDQGLQFLIQYYNGEERAKGNILERFSAQQFPDLHSELNLSSLELGDSALYFCASSVRDRLGATFGSGTRLTVV.

The table lists this clonotype with many counts. The rearrangement joins TRBV7-3 to TRBJ2-1; 9 nucleotides align to TRBD2. The ends lost 4 bases at V and 9 bases at J; junction bases unmatched: 10. This CDR3 region has 15 residues. Germline CDR1 and CDR2: SGHTA and FQGTGA. CDR3 sequence (DNA): TGTGCCAGCAGCTCAAGGGGCGGGAGGGCCACTGAGCAGTTCTTC. Its translation: CASSSRGGRATEQFF.

This clonotype was observed at least ten times. This chain joins TRBV28 and TRBJ2-4, with 11 bases identical to TRBD2. The CDR3 covers 14 residues. The germline V gene has CDR1 MDHEN and CDR2 SYDVKM. Trimming cost V 5 bases and J 8 bases; bases outside gene matches: 5. The CDR3 protein is CASSPGLAEDIQYF. The CDR3 bases are TGTGCCAGCAGTCCGGGACTAGCGGAAGACATTCAGTACTTC.

This clonotype was recorded many times. This chain joins TRBV28 and TRBJ1-5; D is unclear. This CDR3 has 16 residues. The V gene lost 7 bases and the J gene lost 12 bases, with 28 bases spanning the gap. Germline assignment: CDR1 MDHEN and CDR2 SYDVKM. The CDR3 is CASTPERGSGVQNQHF. As DNA, the CDR3 is TGTGCCAGCACCCCTGAAAGAGGTTCTGGCGTCCAGAACCAGCATTTT.